The rows below give T cell receptor beta chains drawn from one sample of a study of cytomegalovirus exposure and HLA in healthy donors. Only in-frame clones appear in the TCRdb table, and some are missing; sequencing was by immunoSEQ multiplex PCR. The sample lists under 350,000 clones, 65% to 90% occurring once. Sequenced input: PBMCs. All receptors derive from a woman under 30 in good health and CMV-seronegative. The CDR3 runs from the conserved cysteine through the conserved F or W. D genes are given only for firm matches. Clone size, where shown, is once, few, many, or a class for clones that have expanded.

>NA|TRBV10-3|NA|TRBJ2-7
CAISEAYRYYEQYF
TGTGCCATCAGTGAGGCCTACAGGTACTACGAGCAGTACTTC
>NA|TRBV11-3|TRBD2|TRBJ2-4
CASSLEGRVAAKNIQYF
TGTGCCAGCAGCTTAGAGGGGAGGGTCGCAGCCAAAAACATTCAGTACTTC
>once|TRBV9|NA|TRBJ2-1
CASSPGLDEQFF
TGTGCCAGCAGCCCCGGACTGGATGAGCAGTTCTTC
>NA|TRBV19|TRBD1|TRBJ2-7
CASSIPGQGYEQYF
TGTGCCAGTAGTATACCGGGACAGGGCTACGAGCAGTACTTC
>NA|TRBV7-9|TRBD1|TRBJ1-5
CASSLGTGGIKNQPQHF
TGTGCCAGCAGCTTAGGGACAGGGGGCATCAAGAATCAGCCCCAGCATTTT
>NA|TRBV19|TRBD1|TRBJ2-2
CASRTGTGGGELFF
TGTGCCAGTAGAACCGGGACAGGGGGCGGGGAGCTGTTTTTT
>NA|TRBV4-1|TRBD1|TRBJ1-1
CASSQDHRGGTEAFF
TGCGCCAGCAGCCAAGATCACAGGGGGGGCACTGAAGCTTTCTTT
>once|TRBV7-2|NA|TRBJ2-7
CASSPWGPYEQYF
TGTGCCAGCAGCCCCTGGGGCCCCTACGAGCAGTACTTC
>NA|TRBV5-4|TRBD1|TRBJ1-6
CASSPDRGGSPLHF
TGTGCCAGCAGCCCCGACAGGGGAGGTTCACCCCTCCACTTT
>NA|TRBV27|NA|TRBJ2-7
CASKIRGHAAYEQYF
TGTGCCAGCAAAATCAGGGGCCACGCGGCCTACGAGCAGTACTTC
>NA|TRBV6-1|TRBD1|TRBJ2-1
CASTGTGVNEQFF
TGTGCCAGCACAGGGACAGGGGTGAATGAGCAGTTCTTC
>NA|TRBV6-5|NA|TRBJ1-2
CASSYKVRGSGYTF
TGTGCCAGCAGTTATAAGGTCAGGGGCTCTGGCTACACCTTC
>NA|TRBV7-2|NA|TRBJ2-3
CASSEVAYTQYF
TGTGCCAGCAGCGAAGTGGCTTATACGCAGTATTTT
>NA|TRBV30|NA|TRBJ2-5
CAWSMITGETQYF
TGTGCCTGGAGTATGATAACGGGGGAGACCCAGTACTTC
>NA|TRBV9|TRBD2|TRBJ2-1
CASSVGLAGINEQFF
TGTGCCAGCAGCGTAGGACTAGCGGGGATCAATGAGCAGTTCTTC
>NA|TRBV11-3|NA|TRBJ2-1
CASSFGPQRADNEQFF
TGTGCCAGCAGCTTCGGGCCCCAGCGGGCCGACAATGAGCAGTTCTTC
>NA|TRBV2|NA|TRBJ1-6
CASSDRRNNSPLHF
TGTGCCAGCAGTGATCGGCGGAATAATTCACCCCTCCACTTT
>NA|TRBV30|TRBD1|TRBJ2-1
CAWTLGQQSLSSYNEQFF
TGTGCCTGGACCCTGGGACAGCAAAGTCTAAGCTCCTACAATGAGCAGTTCTTC
>once|TRBV6-1|TRBD2|TRBJ2-7
CASQLADQLWNEQYF
TGTGCCAGCCAGCTAGCGGATCAACTCTGGAACGAGCAGTACTTC
>NA|TRBV18|NA|TRBJ1-1
CASSLNRGMNTEAFF
TGTGCCAGCTCACTAAACCGGGGAATGAACACTGAAGCTTTCTTT
>NA|TRBV29-1|TRBD2|TRBJ2-3
CSVVRTSGDTQYF
TGCAGCGTTGTCCGGACTAGCGGAGATACGCAGTATTTT
>few|TRBV5-7|TRBD1|TRBJ1-5
CASSLVVKQGECRQPQHF
TGTGCCAGCAGCTTGGTGGTTAAGCAGGGGGAGTGTCGACAGCCCCAGCATTTT
>NA|TRBV11-2|NA|TRBJ2-7
CASSLVGSSYEQYF
TGTGCCAGCAGCTTAGTGGGCAGCTCCTACGAGCAGTACTTC
>NA|TRBV19|TRBD1|TRBJ1-1
CASSYPGGASFF
TGTGCCAGTAGCTACCCAGGGGGCGCATCTTTCTTT
>NA|TRBV6-5|TRBD2|TRBJ2-3
CASSYDLAGGKDTQYF
TGTGCCAGCAGTTATGATCTAGCGGGAGGGAAGGATACGCAGTATTTT
>once|TRBV27|NA|TRBJ2-7
CASSLFDRLSYEQYF
TGTGCCAGCAGTTTATTCGACAGGTTGTCATACGAGCAGTACTTC
>few|TRBV6-4|TRBD2|TRBJ2-5
CASSETYSGETQYF
TGTGCCAGCAGTGAGACCTATAGCGGGGAGACCCAGTACTTC
>NA|TRBV28|NA|TRBJ1-2
CASSWVAGAGGYTF
TGTGCCAGCAGTTGGGTCGCGGGGGCAGGTGGCTACACCTTC
>NA|TRBV27|TRBD1|TRBJ2-7
CASSLHGTASYEQYF
TGTGCCAGCAGTTTACACGGGACAGCCTCCTACGAGCAGTACTTC
>NA|TRBV7-8|TRBD2|TRBJ2-5
CASSLGLAGLLWETQYF
TGTGCCAGCAGCTTAGGGCTAGCGGGACTTCTTTGGGAGACCCAGTACTTC
>NA|TRBV6-6|NA|TRBJ1-5
CASSRGQIYSNQPQHF
TGTGCCAGCAGTCGTGGACAGATTTATAGCAATCAGCCCCAGCATTTT
>NA|TRBV6-1|TRBD1|TRBJ2-1
CAAKPGQGSYDEQFF
TGTGCCGCAAAACCGGGACAGGGTTCGTACGATGAGCAGTTCTTC
>NA|TRBV30|NA|TRBJ2-7
CAWSESGREQYF
TGTGCCTGGAGTGAGTCAGGGCGCGAGCAGTACTTC
>NA|TRBV9|NA|TRBJ1-2
CASSVVQGPYGYTF
TGTGCCAGCAGCGTAGTCCAGGGTCCCTATGGCTACACCTTC
>NA|TRBV7-6|TRBD1|TRBJ1-2
CASSRQGKRGYTF
TGTGCCAGCAGCCGACAGGGAAAGAGGGGCTACACCTTC
>once|TRBV29-1|NA|TRBJ1-1
CSAGHKNTEAFF
TGCAGCGCCGGACACAAGAACACTGAAGCTTTCTTT
>NA|TRBV2|TRBD2|TRBJ2-7
CASKPRTSGLHEQYF
TGTGCCAGCAAACCAAGGACTAGCGGGCTACACGAGCAGTACTTC
>NA|TRBV6-5|NA|TRBJ2-3
CASSYFPGLGTDTQYF
TGTGCCAGCAGTTATTTCCCGGGACTGGGCACAGATACGCAGTATTTT
>NA|TRBV5-1|NA|TRBJ2-5
CASSSSDWVQETQYF
TGCGCCAGCAGCTCAAGCGACTGGGTCCAAGAGACCCAGTACTTC
>NA|TRBV18|TRBD1|TRBJ1-1
CASSLLRTGTNTEAFF
TGTGCCAGCTCACTTCTCCGGACAGGGACGAACACTGAAGCTTTCTTT
>NA|TRBV11-3|NA|TRBJ1-5
CASSLVRAGVNQPQHF
TGTGCCAGCAGCTTAGTAAGGGCAGGGGTTAATCAGCCCCAGCATTTT
>NA|TRBV9|TRBD1|TRBJ2-7
CASSVAGDSLNYEQYF
TGTGCCAGCAGCGTAGCTGGGGACAGTTTGAACTACGAGCAGTACTTC
>NA|TRBV7-6|TRBD1|TRBJ2-7
CASSARQGAYEQYF
TGTGCCAGCAGCGCCAGACAGGGGGCCTACGAGCAGTACTTC
>NA|TRBV30|TRBD1|TRBJ2-1
CAWTPQGDEQFF
TGTGCCTGGACGCCCCAGGGGGATGAGCAGTTCTTC
>NA|TRBV4-1|NA|TRBJ2-7
CASSHIQGEGYEQYF
TGCGCCAGCAGCCATATACAGGGAGAGGGGTACGAGCAGTACTTC
>NA|TRBV14|TRBD2|TRBJ2-1
CASSQARSGGHNEQFF
TGTGCCAGCAGCCAAGCCAGGAGCGGGGGCCACAATGAGCAGTTCTTC
>NA|TRBV20-1|NA|TRBJ1-1
CSTGFNTEAFF
TGCAGTACAGGGTTCAACACTGAAGCTTTCTTT
>NA|TRBV5-6|NA|TRBJ1-1
CASSLRGARNTEAFF
TGTGCCAGCAGCTTGAGGGGCGCACGGAACACTGAAGCTTTCTTT